This TCR beta chain was obtained from a study of OX40 agonist ivuxolimab in advanced cancers. About the research overall: Checkpoint inhibitors had been given previously to under 50% of patients. Points from the study as a whole: Expanded clones were, on average, more numerous among CD8+ T cells than CD4+.

Of note for this clone: Its specificity is not known.

Clones were sequenced by immunoSEQ multiplex PCR, and TCRdb holds only the in-frame ones, with some missing. The sample gives some 54,000 clones, about nine tenths of which show up once; 11% to 15% is in the top ten. The sequence derives from an adult with an advanced solid tumor such as melanoma, head and neck, liver or kidney cancer. This material consisted of CD4+ or CD8+ T cells sorted from blood, taken in a trial of the OX40 agonist ivuxolimab.

The CDR3 coding sequence is TGTGCCAGCAGCGGCCCGAGGGCAGGGGGAAACTATGGCTACACCTTC. Residues: CASSGPRAGGNYGYTF. The V call is TRBV7-9, the J call TRBJ1-2; 7 nucleotides agree with TRBD1. With V trimmed by 5 bases and J by 2 bases, 11 bases remained unmatched. This CDR3 is 16 amino acids long. Germline lookup yields CDR1 SEHNR and CDR2 FQNEAQ (reference sequence). Together with reference TRBV7-9 and TRBJ1-2, the CDR3 gives the full variable domain: DTGVSQNPRHKITKRGQNVTFRCDPISEHNRLYWYRQTLGQGPEFLTYFQNEAQLEKSRLLSDRFSAERPKGSFSTLEIQRTEQGDSAMYLCASSGPRAGGNYGYTFGSGTRLTVV.